These T cell receptor beta chains were read from a single sample in a study of control samples from healthy donors and cancer patients. Produced via immunoSEQ multiplex PCR; TCRdb's table is partial and in-frame only. Of 100,000 or so clones listed, approximately 91% are singletons. The sequenced material came from blood. These receptors came from a woman younger than 45 in good health. Both conserved end residues are part of each CDR3. Fields, in order: J gene, V gene, clone size, D gene, CDR3 protein, CDR3 DNA. The D gene is left open where the match is weak. Clone size appears in some rows only: once, few, many, or a class for an expanded clone.

j_gene: TRBJ1-2; v_gene: TRBV2; abundance: once; d_gene: NA; CDR3aa: CASSSQGDYGYTF; CDR3nt: TGTGCCAGCAGTTCTCAGGGAGACTATGGCTACACCTTC
j_gene: TRBJ1-1; v_gene: TRBV5-1; abundance: NA; d_gene: NA; CDR3aa: CASSSLDGMNTEAFF; CDR3nt: TGCGCCAGCAGCTCCCTCGACGGTATGAACACTGAAGCTTTCTTT
j_gene: TRBJ2-6; v_gene: TRBV9; abundance: NA; d_gene: TRBD1; CDR3aa: CASSLTGTGGLGSGANVLTF; CDR3nt: TGTGCCAGCAGTCTTACGGGGACAGGCGGATTGGGTTCTGGGGCCAACGTCCTGACTTTC
j_gene: TRBJ2-1; v_gene: TRBV18; abundance: NA; d_gene: NA; CDR3aa: CASSLPGTTNYNEQFF; CDR3nt: TGTGCCAGCTCACTTCCAGGAACTACTAACTACAATGAGCAGTTCTTC
j_gene: TRBJ1-4; v_gene: TRBV5-1; abundance: once; d_gene: TRBD1; CDR3aa: CASSLNGQGANEKLFF; CDR3nt: TGCGCCAGCAGCTTGAATGGACAGGGGGCGAATGAAAAACTGTTTTTT
j_gene: TRBJ1-3; v_gene: TRBV11-2; abundance: NA; d_gene: TRBD1; CDR3aa: CASNRGYSGNTIYF; CDR3nt: TGTGCCAGCAACAGGGGTTATTCTGGAAACACCATATATTTT
j_gene: TRBJ2-3; v_gene: TRBV24-1; abundance: NA; d_gene: TRBD2; CDR3aa: CATSEAGGYTDTQYF; CDR3nt: TGTGCCACCAGTGAAGCGGGAGGATACACAGATACGCAGTATTTT
j_gene: TRBJ2-3; v_gene: TRBV29-1; abundance: NA; d_gene: NA; CDR3aa: CSVGEGVDTQYF; CDR3nt: TGCAGCGTTGGAGAGGGAGTAGATACGCAGTATTTT
j_gene: TRBJ1-5; v_gene: TRBV7-3; abundance: NA; d_gene: NA; CDR3aa: CASSRDSNQPQHF; CDR3nt: TGTGCCAGCAGCAGGGATAGCAATCAGCCCCAGCATTTT
j_gene: TRBJ1-3; v_gene: TRBV9; abundance: NA; d_gene: NA; CDR3aa: CASSVDTSGNTIYF; CDR3nt: TGTGCCAGCAGCGTAGACACCTCTGGAAACACCATATATTTT
j_gene: TRBJ2-1; v_gene: TRBV11-3; abundance: NA; d_gene: NA; CDR3aa: CASSQDSYNEQFF; CDR3nt: TGTGCCAGCAGTCAAGATTCCTACAATGAGCAGTTCTTC
j_gene: TRBJ2-7; v_gene: TRBV19; abundance: NA; d_gene: TRBD2; CDR3aa: CASRSGSGYEQYF; CDR3nt: TGTGCCAGTAGGAGCGGGAGTGGGTACGAGCAGTACTTC